This T cell receptor beta chain was captured in a study of blood T cell repertoires in COVID-19. Germline values: CDR1 LNHDA, CDR2 SQIVND (reference sequence). CDR3 size: 15 residues. Trimming at V came to 5 bases and at J to 6 bases, leaving 7 bases not matched to a gene. Profiled with immunoSEQ multiplex PCR; TCRdb holds only in-frame clones, not every one. The repertoire has over 90,000 clones, approximately 74% of them found once; the top ten carry 3% to 4.5%. The receptor comes from a man between 65 and 85 years old with COVID-19, enrolled during active disease. What was sequenced was peripheral blood. The V gene is TRBV19, the J gene TRBJ2-7, with TRBD2 matching over 13 bases. DNA of the CDR3: TGTGCCAGTAGTGAACGGACTAGCGGGAGTCTCGAGCAGTACTTC. This encodes CASSERTSGSLEQYF.